The TCR beta chain described here comes from a study of cytomegalovirus exposure and HLA in healthy donors. At the level of the study: From HLA-typed donors, an early data release held approximately 85 million unique TCRs. Overall study findings and caveats: Researchers reportedly found TCR beta sequences accurately predicted most subjects' HLA-A and HLA-B alleles. Later analysis reportedly placed an Asian-associated ancestry cluster below the roughly 670-donor mean in N-insertions. Cytomegalovirus status was reportedly diagnosed by the classifier with high specificity and sensitivity.

Worth noting for this clone: Its specificity is not known.

Primers included in the PCR were 60 Vbeta and 13 Jbeta primers. Assay used: immunoSEQ multiplex PCR; TCRdb lists only in-frame clones, some missing. The table lists about 170,000 clones, roughly 80% of them singletons. The clonotype was recovered from a young woman in good health and CMV-seronegative. Source material: PBMCs.

The CDR3 loop is CASSGTSGRGEQFF. CDR3 coding DNA: TGCGCCAGCAGCGGGACTAGCGGGAGGGGTGAGCAGTTCTTC. The chain joins TRBV5-1 to TRBJ2-1; TRBD2 matches 16 bases. CDR3 length: 14 amino acids. With 4 bases clipped from V and 9 bases from J, the junction kept 1 base outside the gene matches. CDR1 SGHRS and CDR2 YFSETQ come from the germline V gene. Drawing the rest from reference TRBV5-1 and TRBJ2-1, the complete variable domain is KAGVTQTPRYLIKTRGQQVTLSCSPISGHRSVSWYQQTPGQGLQFLFEYFSETQRNKGNFPGRFSGRQFSNSRSEMNVSTLELGDSALYLCASSGTSGRGEQFFGPGTRLTVL.